A selection of T cell receptor beta chains follows, all from one sample in a study of control samples from healthy donors and cancer patients. The table came from immunoSEQ multiplex PCR; TCRdb's copy has only in-frame clones and leaves some out. This sample has about 130,000 clones, with around 92% found just once. What was sequenced was blood. The receptor source for this set is a woman aged 50 to 60 in good health. CDR3s include the opening cysteine and the closing phenylalanine or tryptophan. The order of the fields is CDR3 protein, CDR3 DNA, clone size, V gene, D gene, J gene. A D gene is named only where the DNA matches it firmly. Not every row has a clone size; where given, it reads once, few, many or a size class.

CASSPLATPYNEQFF | TGTGCCAGCAGTCCCCTAGCGACACCTTACAATGAGCAGTTCTTC | . | TRBV6-4 | . | TRBJ2-1
CATSAPGRETQYF | TGTGCCACCAGTGCGCCAGGGCGAGAGACCCAGTACTTC | . | TRBV24-1 | . | TRBJ2-5
CASSLQATHGYEQYF | TGTGCCAGCAGTCTACAAGCGACACATGGCTACGAGCAGTACTTC | . | TRBV27 | . | TRBJ2-7
CASSLGTGGLNTEAFF | TGCGCCAGCAGCCTCGGGACAGGGGGCCTGAACACTGAAGCTTTCTTT | . | TRBV5-1 | TRBD1 | TRBJ1-1
CAIRQGGTEAFF | TGTGCCATCCGACAGGGGGGGACTGAAGCTTTCTTT | . | TRBV10-3 | TRBD1 | TRBJ1-1
CASSSVGGYTF | TGTGCCAGCAGTTCGGTTGGAGGCTACACCTTC | . | TRBV12-3/TRBV12-4 | . | TRBJ1-2
CASSDLGLNQPQHF | TGTGCCAGCAGTGATCTAGGACTCAATCAGCCCCAGCATTTT | . | TRBV6-1 | . | TRBJ1-5
CASSFNGPSIGEAFF | TGCGCCAGCAGCTTTAACGGACCGTCGATCGGTGAAGCTTTCTTT | . | TRBV5-1 | . | TRBJ1-1
CSVERGPGQPQHF | TGCAGCGTTGAACGTGGCCCGGGGCAGCCCCAGCATTTT | . | TRBV29-1 | . | TRBJ1-5
CASSPMTDMNTEAFF | TGTGCCAGCAGCCCCATGACCGACATGAACACTGAAGCTTTCTTT | . | TRBV4-2 | . | TRBJ1-1
CSARDLELYF | TGCAGTGCTAGAGATCTTGAGCTGTATTTT | . | TRBV20-1 | . | TRBJ2-3
CASTSGEDYGYTF | TGTGCCAGTACTTCAGGGGAGGACTATGGCTACACCTTC | . | TRBV19 | . | TRBJ1-2
CASSQGTGGELFF | TGCGCCAGCAGCCAAGGAACAGGAGGGGAGCTGTTTTTT | . | TRBV4-1 | . | TRBJ2-2
CASSSLSGQGIYF | TGCGCCAGCAGCTCACTCTCCGGGCAGGGGATATATTTT | . | TRBV5-1 | . | TRBJ1-3
CSASIVTGAPSRNSPLHF | TGCAGTGCTAGTATAGTGACAGGTGCCCCATCCAGGAATTCACCCCTCCACTTT | . | TRBV20-1 | . | TRBJ1-6
CATQGTGLNTEAFF | TGTGCCACACAAGGGACAGGGTTAAACACTGAAGCTTTCTTT | . | TRBV6-5 | TRBD1 | TRBJ1-1
CASSSGGHVYGYTF | TGTGCCAGCAGCTCTGGGGGACATGTTTATGGCTACACTTTC | . | TRBV7-2 | . | TRBJ1-2
CASSRDRGEAFF | TGTGCCAGCAGTCGGGACAGGGGAGAAGCTTTCTTT | . | TRBV12-3/TRBV12-4 | TRBD1 | TRBJ1-1
CASSQAARRETQYF | TGTGCCAGCAGCCAAGCGGCCAGGCGGGAGACCCAGTACTTC | . | TRBV3-1/TRBV3-2 | . | TRBJ2-5
CASSRGAGEKLFF | TGTGCCAGCAGCCGGGGCGCCGGGGAAAAACTGTTTTTT | . | TRBV27 | . | TRBJ1-4
CASSQGLAADTQYF | TGTGCCAGCAGCCAGGGACTAGCAGCCGATACGCAGTATTTT | . | TRBV5-6 | TRBD2 | TRBJ2-3
CSASRFSTNTEAFF | TGCAGCGCAAGCAGGTTTTCGACGAACACTGAAGCTTTCTTT | . | TRBV29-1 | . | TRBJ1-1
CAISESEGKETQYF | TGTGCCATCAGTGAGTCGGAGGGCAAAGAGACCCAGTACTTC | . | TRBV10-3 | . | TRBJ2-5
CASSTTTPGQGNKPQHF | TGTGCCAGCAGCACCACAACGCCGGGACAGGGTAATAAGCCCCAGCATTTT | . | TRBV7-8 | TRBD1 | TRBJ1-5
CASSLVSLDSSNVGTEAFF | TGCGCCAGCAGCTTGGTGTCTTTGGACAGTAGCAACGTTGGCACTGAAGCTTTCTTT | . | TRBV5-1 | . | TRBJ1-1
CASSFGSGYEQYF | TGTGCCAGCAGCTTCGGGAGTGGCTACGAGCAGTACTTC | once | TRBV7-8 | . | TRBJ2-7
CASSKGNTEAFF | TGTGCCAGCAGTAAGGGGAACACTGAAGCTTTCTTT | . | TRBV27 | . | TRBJ1-1
CASGQTYEQYF | TGTGCCAGCGGACAGACCTACGAGCAGTACTTC | . | TRBV6-6 | . | TRBJ2-7
CASSSWTGNTEAFF | TGCGCCAGCAGCTCCTGGACAGGGAACACTGAAGCTTTCTTT | once | TRBV5-1 | TRBD1 | TRBJ1-1